This TCR beta chain originates from a study of blood T cell repertoires in COVID-19. Study as a whole: There were acute and convalescent COVID-19 samples, and they came from the United States, Italy and Spain. PBMCs, B-cell-depleted T cells, or T cells provided the cDNA or gDNA that made up the material.

This CDR3 spans 15 amino acids. Germline CDR1 and CDR2: SNHLY and FYNNEI. V lost 4 bases and J 4 bases, leaving 11 bases between the germline ends. Under the authors' procedure: Amplification of reference gene primers provided the estimated nucleated cell counts. Here immunoSEQ multiplex PCR was the method, and the copy in TCRdb shows in-frame clones only, minus some. The DNA gave D and trimming, while V, J and clone size come from that table. This sample carries 200,000 to 250,000 clones, around 80% of them seen once, and the ten largest clones take about 4%. The sample was peripheral blood. J is TRBJ2-6 and V is TRBV2, with D maybe TRBD1 (7 bases). The clonotype comes from a woman aged 40 to 50 with active or convalescent COVID-19. CDR3 nucleotides: TGTGCCAGCAGTGGGAGGGGGCGCGGGGCCAACGTCCTGACTTTC. Translating gives CASSGRGRGANVLTF.